Reported below is one T cell receptor beta chain. What it binds is unknown. Naive CD8 cells lacked CD45RO and underwent positive selection for CCR7, leaving out terminally differentiated effector memory CD45RA+ cells. The data were taken from a study of shared clonotypes between healthy human individuals. Study-wide context: A donor's plate count was three for CD4 naive and three for CD4 memory; CD8 naive had two and CD8 memory one. Study findings and constraints: Naive CD4 clonotype sharing across a handful of donors was 5% to 6%. Clonotypes shared by all four sorted-subset donors had higher generation probabilities than non-shared clonotypes.

Measured with immunoSEQ multiplex PCR; TCRdb has only the in-frame clones, and not every one. This table holds about 2.1 million clones, just under 95% found once. Germline CDR1 reads MNHEY; CDR2 reads SVGAGI. V was shortened by 2 bases and J by 4 bases, with 6 bases between the two germline ends. The CDR3 spans 14 residues. The chain recombines TRBV6-5 with TRBJ2-6; D is uncertain. The receptor was derived from a man younger than 30 in good health. Some clones in this sample may be carry-over from other donors' samples. The material sequenced was naive CD8+ T cells from PBMCs. DNA of the CDR3: TGTGCCAGCAGTTACAGGGCCGGGGCCAACGTCCTGACTTTC. Protein: CASSYRAGANVLTF.